These 12 T cell receptor beta chains were all obtained from the same sample, sequenced in a study of shared clonotypes between healthy human individuals. Positively selected for CCR7, the CD45RO-negative cells used as naive CD8 cells excluded terminally differentiated effector memory CD45RA+ cells. TCRdb's copy holds only in-frame clones and misses some; the assay was immunoSEQ multiplex PCR. The table has hundreds of thousands of clones, about 95% seen once; the top ten hold 0.11%. The specimen sequenced was naive CD8+ T cells sorted from blood. The receptors originated from a woman aged 30 to 39 in good health.

The rearrangement uses TRBV5-1 and TRBJ2-6; D possibly corresponds to TRBD1 (6 bases). The CDR3 has 18 amino acids. The V gene lost 4 bases and the J gene lost 0 bases, with 17 bases spanning the gap. From germline, CDR1 is SGHRS and CDR2 YFSETQ. CDR3 amino acids: CASSPPGTTLSGANVLTF. The CDR3 DNA reads TGCGCCAGCAGCCCCCCCGGGACAACGCTCTCTGGGGCCAACGTCCTGACTTTC.

This chain connects TRBV28 to TRBJ1-5, with D possibly TRBD1 on 5 matching bases. Germline V CDR1 and CDR2: MDHEN, SYDVKM. V gave up 3 bases and J gave up 3 bases, with 12 bases separating them. The CDR3 runs 15 residues. The chain's CDR3 is CASSFRGLNNQPQHF. The CDR3 region has the DNA TGTGCCAGCAGTTTCCGGGGGTTGAACAATCAGCCCCAGCATTTT.

The genes are TRBV6-5 and TRBJ2-5; TRBD2 might be the D (5 bases). The J call may be incorrect, as the DNA end agrees better with TRBJ2-7. The germline V gene encodes CDR1 MNHEY and CDR2 SVGAGI. CDR3 length equals 13 residues. The CDR3 spells CASSSSFRGEQYF. For the CDR3, the DNA is TGTGCCAGCAGTTCCTCATTTCGGGGCGAGCAGTACTTC.

CDR3 sequence (DNA): TGTGCCAGCAGCTTGGTTGGCCAGACAGATACGCAGTATTTT. This sequence encodes CASSLVGQTDTQYF. The V call is TRBV5-5, the J call TRBJ2-3; unclear D gene. The V and J ends lost 0 bases and 3 bases respectively, with 8 bases between them. Germline CDR1 SGHKS, CDR2 YYEKEE (reference sequence). The CDR3 length is 14 residues.

The rearrangement links TRBV14 to TRBJ2-7; D is ambiguous. This CDR3 comprises 14 residues. Trimming stripped 3 bases from V and 5 bases from J, with 14 bases between. Germline V lookup: CDR1 SGHDN, CDR2 FVKESK. CDR3 in amino acids: CASSHGITENEQYF. The CDR3 coding sequence is TGTGCCAGCAGCCATGGCATTACGGAGAACGAGCAGTACTTC.

The chain uses TRBV27 and TRBJ1-4, with 8 bases identical to TRBD1. CDR1 and CDR2 (germline): MNHEY, SMNVEV (reference sequence). The CDR3 sequence is 15 residues long. The J segment lost 8 bases and the V segment lost 8 bases, leaving 13 bases of the junction unmatched. The CDR3 DNA reads as TGTGCCAGCGCCCTGACAGGGGCTAGGGGGGAAAAACTGTTTTTT. This encodes CASALTGARGEKLFF.

V and J are TRBV7-8 and TRBJ2-7; 9 positions match TRBD1. Germline trimming cut 5 bases from V and 3 bases from J; bases unmatched to any gene: 8. Germline CDR1 reads SGHVS; CDR2 reads FQNEAQ. The CDR3 totals 15 residues. CDR3 sequence reads: CASSLSGTGSYEQYF. The CDR3 DNA sequence: TGTGCCAGCAGCCTATCCGGGACAGGGAGCTACGAGCAGTACTTC.

The chain links TRBV21-1 to TRBJ1-1. TRBV21-1 is a known pseudogene. This CDR3 has 13 amino acids. The CDR3 DNA sequence: TGTGCCAGCACGCAAGGTTTGGGGACTGAAGCTTTCTTT. Translation gives CASTQGLGTEAFF.

This chain uses TRBV4-1 with TRBJ1-1; no definite D call. The CDR3 spans 15 residues. Germline V gene sequence: CDR1 MGHRA, CDR2 YSYEKL. V lost 3 bases and J 1 base, leaving 12 bases between the germline ends. The CDR3 loop reads CASSQEPHGNTEAFF. CDR3 DNA: TGCGCCAGCAGCCAGGAACCACACGGGAACACTGAAGCTTTCTTT.

The chain combines TRBV4-1 with TRBJ2-3, with D perhaps TRBD1 (5 bases). This CDR3 is built from 15 residues. Per germline, CDR1 MGHRA and CDR2 YSYEKL. Trimming cost V 7 bases and J 2 bases, with 16 bases left between them. CDR3: CASKPSDTSTDTQYF. CDR3 bases: TGCGCCAGCAAACCCTCGGACACATCCACAGATACGCAGTATTTT.

This chain connects TRBV28 to TRBJ2-2; D uncertain. Per germline, CDR1 MDHEN and CDR2 SYDVKM. The CDR3 totals 15 residues. The germline V and J ends were trimmed by 3 bases and 6 bases, with 14 bases remaining between them. The CDR3 DNA follows: TGTGCCAGCAGTTTTCGAGCTAGTGACCCCGGGGAGCTGTTTTTT. Its translation: CASSFRASDPGELFF.

This clone has just one count. V is TRBV27 and J is TRBJ2-7; maybe TRBD1 (6 bases). CDR1 is MNHEY, CDR2 SMNVEV, per germline (reference sequence). V gave up 6 bases and J gave up 5 bases, with 11 bases separating them. The CDR3 contains 12 residues. The CDR3 region is CASRTGSNEQYF. The CDR3 coding sequence is TGTGCCAGCAGGACAGGCTCAAACGAGCAGTACTTC.